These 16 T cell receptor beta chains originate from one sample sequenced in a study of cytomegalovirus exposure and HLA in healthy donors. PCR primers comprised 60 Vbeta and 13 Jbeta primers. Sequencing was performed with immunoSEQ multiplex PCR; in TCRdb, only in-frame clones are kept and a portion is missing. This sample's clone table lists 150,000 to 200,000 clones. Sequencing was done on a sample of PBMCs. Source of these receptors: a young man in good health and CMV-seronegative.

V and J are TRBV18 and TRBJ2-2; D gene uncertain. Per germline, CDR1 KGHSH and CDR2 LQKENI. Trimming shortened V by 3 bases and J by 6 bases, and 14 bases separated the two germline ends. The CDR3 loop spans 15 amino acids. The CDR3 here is CASSPHPPGAGELFF. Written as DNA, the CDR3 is TGTGCCAGCTCACCTCATCCTCCGGGTGCCGGGGAGCTGTTTTTT. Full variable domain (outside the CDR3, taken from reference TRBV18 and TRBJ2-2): NAGVMQNPRHLVRRRGQEARLRCSPMKGHSHVYWYRQLPEEGLKFMVYLQKENIIDESGMPKERFSAEFPKEGPSILRIQQVVRGDSAAYFCASSPHPPGAGELFFGEGSRLTVL.

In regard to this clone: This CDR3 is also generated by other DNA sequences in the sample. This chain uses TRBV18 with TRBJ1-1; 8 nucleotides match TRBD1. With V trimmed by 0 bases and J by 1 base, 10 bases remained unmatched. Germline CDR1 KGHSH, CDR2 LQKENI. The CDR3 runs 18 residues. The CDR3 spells CASSPPKGTGFQNTEAFF. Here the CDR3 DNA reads TGTGCCAGCTCACCACCTAAGGGGACAGGCTTTCAGAACACTGAAGCTTTCTTT.

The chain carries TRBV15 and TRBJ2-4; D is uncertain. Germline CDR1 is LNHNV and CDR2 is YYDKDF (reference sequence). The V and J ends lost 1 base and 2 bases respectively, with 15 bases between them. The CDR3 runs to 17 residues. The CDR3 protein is CATSRGLKSPTKNIQYF. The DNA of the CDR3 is TGTGCCACCAGCAGAGGATTGAAAAGCCCTACCAAAAACATTCAGTACTTC.

CDR3 coding DNA: TGTGCCAGTAGTCTTGGCGGGGGCCCCTCCTACGAGCAGTACTTC. It codes for CASSLGGGPSYEQYF. The V gene is TRBV19, the J gene TRBJ2-7, with a possible D match to TRBD2 (7 bases). Trimming stripped 5 bases from V and 0 bases from J, with 14 bases between. CDR3 length: 15 amino acids. CDR1 and CDR2 from the germline V gene are LNHDA and SQIVND (reference sequence).

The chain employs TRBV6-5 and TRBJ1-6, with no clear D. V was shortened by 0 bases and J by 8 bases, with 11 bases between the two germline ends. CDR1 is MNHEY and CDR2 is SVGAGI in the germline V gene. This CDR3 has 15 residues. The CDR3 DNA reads TGTGCCAGCAGTTACTCGAGAGGGCAGTATTCACCCCTCCACTTT. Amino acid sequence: CASSYSRGQYSPLHF.

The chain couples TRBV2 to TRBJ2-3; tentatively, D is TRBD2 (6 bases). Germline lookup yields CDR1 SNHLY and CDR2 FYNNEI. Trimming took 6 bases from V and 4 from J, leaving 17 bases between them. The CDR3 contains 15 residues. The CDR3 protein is CASRRLVSGSDTQYF. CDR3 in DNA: TGTGCCAGCAGGCGACTAGTATCCGGATCAGATACGCAGTATTTT.

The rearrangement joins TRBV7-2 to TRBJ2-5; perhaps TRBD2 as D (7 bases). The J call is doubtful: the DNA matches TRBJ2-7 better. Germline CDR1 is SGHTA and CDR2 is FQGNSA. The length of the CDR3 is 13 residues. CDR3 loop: CASSPRGPYEQYF. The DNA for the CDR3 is TGTGCCAGCAGCCCGCGGGGGCCCTACGAGCAGTACTTC.

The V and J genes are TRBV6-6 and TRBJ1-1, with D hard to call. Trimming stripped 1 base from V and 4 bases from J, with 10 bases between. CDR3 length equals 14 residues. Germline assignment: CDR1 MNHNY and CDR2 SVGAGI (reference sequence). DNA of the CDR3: TGTGCCAGCAGTTACTTCCGCGAGGGCACTGAAGCTTTCTTT. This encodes CASSYFREGTEAFF.

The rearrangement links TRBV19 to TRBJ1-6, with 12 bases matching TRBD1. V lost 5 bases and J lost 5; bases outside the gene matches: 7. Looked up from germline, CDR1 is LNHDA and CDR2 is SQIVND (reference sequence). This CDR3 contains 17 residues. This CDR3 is CASSAGTGGLNNSPLHF. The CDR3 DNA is TGTGCCAGTAGTGCTGGGACAGGGGGCTTGAATAATTCACCCCTCCACTTT.

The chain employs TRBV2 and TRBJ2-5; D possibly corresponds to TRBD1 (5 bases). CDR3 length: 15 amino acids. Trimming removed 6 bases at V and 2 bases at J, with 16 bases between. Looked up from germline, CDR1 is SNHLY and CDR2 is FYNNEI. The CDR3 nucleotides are TGTGCCAGCAGCCCCCTGTACGACAGTCAAGAGACCCAGTACTTC. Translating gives CASSPLYDSQETQYF.

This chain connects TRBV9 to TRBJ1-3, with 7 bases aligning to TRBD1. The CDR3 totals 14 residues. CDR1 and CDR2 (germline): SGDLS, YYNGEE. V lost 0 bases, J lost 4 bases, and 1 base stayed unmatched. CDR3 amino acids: CASSVGQGGNTIYF. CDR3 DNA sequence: TGTGCCAGCAGCGTAGGACAGGGAGGAAACACCATATATTTT.

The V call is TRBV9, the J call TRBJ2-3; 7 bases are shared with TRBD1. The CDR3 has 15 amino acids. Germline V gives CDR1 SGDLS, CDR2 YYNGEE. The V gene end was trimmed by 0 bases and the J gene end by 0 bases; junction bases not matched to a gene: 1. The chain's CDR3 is CASSVAGQSTDTQYF. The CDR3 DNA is TGTGCCAGCAGCGTAGCGGGACAGAGCACAGATACGCAGTATTTT.

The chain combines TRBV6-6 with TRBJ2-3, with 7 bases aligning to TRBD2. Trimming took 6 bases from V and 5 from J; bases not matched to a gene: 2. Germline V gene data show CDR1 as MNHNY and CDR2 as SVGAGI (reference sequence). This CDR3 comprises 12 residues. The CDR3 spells CASRAGEDTQYF. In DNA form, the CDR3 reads TGTGCCAGCAGGGCGGGGGAAGATACGCAGTATTTT.

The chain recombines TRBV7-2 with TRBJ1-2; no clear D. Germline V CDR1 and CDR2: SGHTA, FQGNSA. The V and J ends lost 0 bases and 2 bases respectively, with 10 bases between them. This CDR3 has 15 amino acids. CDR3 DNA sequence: TGTGCCAGCAGCTTAGCGCTACAGTCCAACTATGGCTACACCTTC. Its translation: CASSLALQSNYGYTF.

CDR3 protein: CASSPPQGGPYEQYF. The CDR3 bases are TGTGCCAGCTCACCACCCCAGGGTGGCCCTTACGAGCAGTACTTC. This chain connects TRBV18 to TRBJ2-7; D possibly corresponds to TRBD1 (5 bases). Germline CDR1 reads KGHSH; CDR2 reads LQKENI. The CDR3 runs to 15 residues. Trimming removed 0 bases from V and 4 bases from J, with 13 bases in between.

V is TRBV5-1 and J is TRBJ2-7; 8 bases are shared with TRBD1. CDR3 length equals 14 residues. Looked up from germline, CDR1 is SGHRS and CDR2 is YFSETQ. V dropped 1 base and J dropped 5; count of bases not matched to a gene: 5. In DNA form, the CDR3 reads TGCGCCAGCAGCTTGCGGGCAGGGGGCCACGAGCAGTACTTC. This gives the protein CASSLRAGGHEQYF.